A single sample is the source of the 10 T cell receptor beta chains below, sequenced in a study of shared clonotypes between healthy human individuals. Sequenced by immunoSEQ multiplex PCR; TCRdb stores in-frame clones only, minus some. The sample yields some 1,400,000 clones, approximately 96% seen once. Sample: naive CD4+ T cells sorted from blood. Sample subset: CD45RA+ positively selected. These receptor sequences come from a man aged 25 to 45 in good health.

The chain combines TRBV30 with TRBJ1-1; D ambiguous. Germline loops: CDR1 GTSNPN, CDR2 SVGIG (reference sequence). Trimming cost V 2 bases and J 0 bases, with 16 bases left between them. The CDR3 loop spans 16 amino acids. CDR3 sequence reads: CAWSHPVVSMNTEAFF. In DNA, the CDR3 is TGTGCCTGGAGTCACCCGGTTGTCAGCATGAACACTGAAGCTTTCTTT.

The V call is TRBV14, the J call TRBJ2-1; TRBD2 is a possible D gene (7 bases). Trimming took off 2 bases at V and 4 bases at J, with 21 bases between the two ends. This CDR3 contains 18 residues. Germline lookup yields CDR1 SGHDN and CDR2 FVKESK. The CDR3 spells CASSQLRGGRELYNEQFF. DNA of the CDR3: TGTGCCAGCAGCCAATTGAGAGGGGGGCGGGAGCTATACAATGAGCAGTTCTTC.

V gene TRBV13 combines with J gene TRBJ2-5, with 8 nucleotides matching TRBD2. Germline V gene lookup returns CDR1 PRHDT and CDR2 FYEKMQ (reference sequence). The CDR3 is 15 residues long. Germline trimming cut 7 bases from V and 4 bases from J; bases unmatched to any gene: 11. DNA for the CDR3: TGTGCCAGCACCCGGGGGGGGAGAGAAGGAGAGACCCAGTACTTC. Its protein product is CASTRGGREGETQYF.

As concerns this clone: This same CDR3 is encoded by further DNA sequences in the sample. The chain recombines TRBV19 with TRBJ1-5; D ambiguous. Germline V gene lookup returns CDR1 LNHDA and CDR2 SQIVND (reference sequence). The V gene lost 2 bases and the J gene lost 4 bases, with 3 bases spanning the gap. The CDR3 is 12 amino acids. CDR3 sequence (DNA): TGTGCCAGTAGTATACGGAATCAGCCCCAGCATTTT. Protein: CASSIRNQPQHF.

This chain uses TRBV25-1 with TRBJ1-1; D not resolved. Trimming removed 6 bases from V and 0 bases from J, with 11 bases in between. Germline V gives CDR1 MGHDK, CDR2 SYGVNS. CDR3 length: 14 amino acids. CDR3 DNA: TGTGCCAGCAGCAATCACCTCATGAACACTGAAGCTTTCTTT. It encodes CASSNHLMNTEAFF. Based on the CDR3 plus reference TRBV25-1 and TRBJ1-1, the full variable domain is EADIYQTPRYLVIGTGKKITLECSQTMGHDKMYWYQQDPGMELHLIHYSYGVNSTEKGDLSSESTVSRIRTEHFPLTLESARPSHTSQYLCASSNHLMNTEAFFGQGTRLTVV.

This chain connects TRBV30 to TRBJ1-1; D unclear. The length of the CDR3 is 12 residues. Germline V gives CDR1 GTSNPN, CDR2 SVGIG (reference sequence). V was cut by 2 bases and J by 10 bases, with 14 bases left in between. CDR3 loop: CAWSNGNLGAFF. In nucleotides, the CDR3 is TGTGCCTGGAGTAACGGGAACCTGGGAGCTTTCTTT.

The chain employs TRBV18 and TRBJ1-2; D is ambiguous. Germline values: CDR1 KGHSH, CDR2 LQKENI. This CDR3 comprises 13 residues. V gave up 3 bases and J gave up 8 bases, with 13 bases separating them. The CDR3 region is CASSPMGKEGYTF. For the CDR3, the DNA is TGTGCCAGCTCACCCATGGGGAAGGAAGGCTACACCTTC.

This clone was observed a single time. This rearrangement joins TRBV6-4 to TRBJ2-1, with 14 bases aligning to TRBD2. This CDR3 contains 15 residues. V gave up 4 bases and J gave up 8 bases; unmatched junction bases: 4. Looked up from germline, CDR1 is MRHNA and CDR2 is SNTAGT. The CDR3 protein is CASSGLAGGVHEQFF. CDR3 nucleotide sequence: TGTGCCAGCAGTGGACTAGCGGGAGGGGTCCATGAGCAGTTCTTC.

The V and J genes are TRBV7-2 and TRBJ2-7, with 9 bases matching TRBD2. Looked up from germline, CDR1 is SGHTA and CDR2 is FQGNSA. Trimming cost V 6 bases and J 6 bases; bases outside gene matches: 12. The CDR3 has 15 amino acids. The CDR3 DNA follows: TGTGCCAGCAGTCAACGAGGCGGGAGGGCCATCGAGCAGTACTTC. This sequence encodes CASSQRGGRAIEQYF.

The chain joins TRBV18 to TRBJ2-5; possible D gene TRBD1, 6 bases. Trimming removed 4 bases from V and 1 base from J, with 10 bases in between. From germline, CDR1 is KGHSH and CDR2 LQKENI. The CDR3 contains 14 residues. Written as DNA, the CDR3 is TGTGCCAGCTCACACAGGGACGGCCAAGAGACCCAGTACTTC. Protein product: CASSHRDGQETQYF.